This T cell receptor (beta chain) was identified in a study of cytomegalovirus exposure and HLA in healthy donors. Study information: Approximately 200 million T cells yielded more than 90 million unique TCR beta sequences in earlier analysis. There were about 86 million unique TCRs (from HLA-typed donors) in an early data release. Study-wide findings and caveats: Later analysis suggested links between common viral pathogens and several top significant clusters. Overall, under 200 TCR beta chains were annotated as cytomegalovirus-associated.

PCR amplification relied on 60 Vbeta primers (plus 13 Jbeta primers). Assay: immunoSEQ multiplex PCR; the TCRdb copy retains only in-frame clones and omits some. Found here are about 150,000 clones, 60% to 85% of them singletons; the top ten hold 1.1% to 1.5%. V was clipped by 4 bases and J by 6 bases, with 10 bases between them. The CDR3 has 13 residues. The germline CDR1 and CDR2 sequences are SGHNT and YYREEE (reference sequence). This clone was counted once. Its target is not known. The receptor was isolated from a woman between 35 and 50 years old in good health and CMV-seronegative. This chain links TRBV5-4 with TRBJ2-2, with D perhaps matching TRBD2 (5 bases). Sequenced: PBMCs. CDR3 DNA: TGTGCCAGCAGCCCCACGGGGTCCGGGGAGCTGTTTTTT. The encoded protein is CASSPTGSGELFF. Full variable domain (remainder filled in from reference TRBV5-4 and TRBJ2-2): ETGVTQSPTHLIKTRGQQVTLRCSSQSGHNTVSWYQQALGQGPQFIFQYYREEENGRGNFPPRFSGLQFPNYSSELNVNALELDDSALYLCASSPTGSGELFFGEGSRLTVL.